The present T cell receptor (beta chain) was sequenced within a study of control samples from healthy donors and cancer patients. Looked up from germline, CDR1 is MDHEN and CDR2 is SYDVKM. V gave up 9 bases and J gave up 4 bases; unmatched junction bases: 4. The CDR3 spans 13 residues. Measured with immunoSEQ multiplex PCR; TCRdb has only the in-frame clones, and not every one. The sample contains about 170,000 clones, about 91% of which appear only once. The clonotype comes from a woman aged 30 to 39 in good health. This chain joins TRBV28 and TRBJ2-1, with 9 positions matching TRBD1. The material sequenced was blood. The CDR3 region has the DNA TGTGCCAGTAGACAGGGGGTTTACAATGAGCAGTTCTTC. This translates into CASRQGVYNEQFF.